This TCR beta chain was profiled in a study of T cells after yellow fever vaccination. TCRdb itself ran the 5' RACE reads through MiXCR, one entry per CDR3 protein. The data hold some 240,000 distinct CDR3 sequences, with 3.2% observed a single time. This clonotype was counted between two and nine times. Its antigen is currently unknown. V was shortened by 5 bases and J by 6 bases, with 14 bases between the two germline ends. The length of the CDR3 is 14 residues. CDR1 DFQATT and CDR2 SNEGSKA come from the germline V gene (reference sequence). Findings and caveats of the study: Only a minor proportion of clonotypes was detected across both CD4 and CD8 compartments. After the booster, 95% to 98% of CD4 and roughly nine tenths of CD8 primary-response clones were re-detected.

The chain links TRBV20-1 to TRBJ1-6, with a weak D call TRBD1 (6 bases). This material consisted of CD4+ T cells sorted from PBMCs, taken 10 days after the yellow fever booster vaccination. This clonotype was sampled from a man in his late teens or twenties who received the YFV17D yellow fever vaccine. The CDR3 nucleotides are TGCAGTGCTCTCGGACAGTACTTTAATTCACCCCTCCACTTT. Protein sequence: CSALGQYFNSPLHF.